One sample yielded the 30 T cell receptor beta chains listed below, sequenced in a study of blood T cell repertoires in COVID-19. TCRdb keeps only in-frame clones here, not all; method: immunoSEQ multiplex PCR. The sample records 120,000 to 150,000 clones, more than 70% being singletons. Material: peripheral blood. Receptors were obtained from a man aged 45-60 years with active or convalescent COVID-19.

The CDR3 spells CAISESPRGGDTQYF. CDR3 in DNA: TGTGCCATCAGTGAGTCGCCCCGAGGGGGAGATACGCAGTATTTT. This chain uses TRBV10-3 with TRBJ2-3, with D possibly being TRBD1 (6 bases). The CDR3 loop spans 15 amino acids. CDR1 and CDR2 (germline): ENHRY, SYGVKD. The V end lost 0 bases, the J end lost 5 bases, and 12 bases lay between the germline ends.

This chain's CDR3 is CASTRGEKLFF. The CDR3 DNA reads as TGTGCCAGCACAAGGGGCGAAAAACTGTTTTTT. V and J are TRBV28 and TRBJ1-4; TRBD1 is a possible D gene (5 bases). Trimming cost V 7 bases and J 8 bases, with 8 bases left between them. The germline CDR1 and CDR2 sequences are MDHEN and SYDVKM. The CDR3 is 11 residues long.

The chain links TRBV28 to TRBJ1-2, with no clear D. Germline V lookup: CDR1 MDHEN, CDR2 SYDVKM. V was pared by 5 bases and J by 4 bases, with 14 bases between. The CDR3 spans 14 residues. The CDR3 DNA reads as TGTGCCAGCAGTACCTCTCGGTCCGGCTATGGCTACACCTTC. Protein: CASSTSRSGYGYTF.

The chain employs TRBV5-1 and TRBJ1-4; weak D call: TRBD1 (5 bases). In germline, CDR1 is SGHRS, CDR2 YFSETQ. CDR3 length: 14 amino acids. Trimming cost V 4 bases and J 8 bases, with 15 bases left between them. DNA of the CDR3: TGCGCCAGCAGCCGGTCACAGGCTACCGAAAAACTGTTTTTT. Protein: CASSRSQATEKLFF.

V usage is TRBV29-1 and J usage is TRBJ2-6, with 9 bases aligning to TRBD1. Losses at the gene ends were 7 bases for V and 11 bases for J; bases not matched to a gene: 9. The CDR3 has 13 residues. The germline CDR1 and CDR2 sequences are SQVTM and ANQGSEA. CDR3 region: CSASGQGGDVLTF. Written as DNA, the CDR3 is TGCAGCGCCTCGGGACAGGGAGGTGACGTCCTGACTTTC.

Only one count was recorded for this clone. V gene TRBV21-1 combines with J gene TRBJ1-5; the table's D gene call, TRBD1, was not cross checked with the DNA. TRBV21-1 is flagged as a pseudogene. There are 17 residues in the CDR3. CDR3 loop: CASSKMSKQGCNQPQHF. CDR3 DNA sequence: TGTGCCAGCAGCAAAATGTCGAAACAGGGTTGCAATCAGCCCCAGCATTTT.

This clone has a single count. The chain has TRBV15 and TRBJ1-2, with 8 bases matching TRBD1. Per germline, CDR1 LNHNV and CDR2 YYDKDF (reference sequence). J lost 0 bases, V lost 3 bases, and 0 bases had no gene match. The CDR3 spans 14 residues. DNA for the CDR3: TGTGCCACCAGCAGGGGACAGGCTAACTATGGCTACACCTTC. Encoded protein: CATSRGQANYGYTF. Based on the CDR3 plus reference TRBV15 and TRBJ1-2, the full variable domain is DAMVIQNPRYQVTQFGKPVTLSCSQTLNHNVMYWYQQKSSQAPKLLFHYYDKDFNNEADTPDNFQSRRPNTSFCFLDIRSPGLGDTAMYLCATSRGQANYGYTFGSGTRLTVV.

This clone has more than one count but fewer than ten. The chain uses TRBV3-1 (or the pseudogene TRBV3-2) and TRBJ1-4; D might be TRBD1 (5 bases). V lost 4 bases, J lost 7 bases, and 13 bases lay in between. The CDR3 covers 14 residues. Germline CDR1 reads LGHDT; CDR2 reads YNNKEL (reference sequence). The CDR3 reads CASSLRAGGEKLFF. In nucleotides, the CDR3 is TGTGCCAGCAGCCTGCGGGCCGGGGGTGAAAAACTGTTTTTT.

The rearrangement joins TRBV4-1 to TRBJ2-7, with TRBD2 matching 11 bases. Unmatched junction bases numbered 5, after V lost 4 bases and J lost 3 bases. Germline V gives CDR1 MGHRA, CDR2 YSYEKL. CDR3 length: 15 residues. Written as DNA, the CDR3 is TGCGCCAGCAGCCTTACTAGCGGGAGTAACTACGAGCAGTACTTC. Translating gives CASSLTSGSNYEQYF.

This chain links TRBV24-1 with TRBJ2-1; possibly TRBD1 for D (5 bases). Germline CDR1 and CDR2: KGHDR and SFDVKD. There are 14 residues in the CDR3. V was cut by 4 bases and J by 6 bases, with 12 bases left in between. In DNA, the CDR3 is TGTGCCACCAGTGACCCTACAGGATTCAATGAGCAGTTCTTC. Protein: CATSDPTGFNEQFF.

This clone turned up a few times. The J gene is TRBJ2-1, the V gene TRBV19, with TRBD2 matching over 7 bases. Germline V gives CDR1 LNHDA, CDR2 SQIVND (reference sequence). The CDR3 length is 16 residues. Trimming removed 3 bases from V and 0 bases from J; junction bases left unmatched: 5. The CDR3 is CASSISGRISYNEQFF. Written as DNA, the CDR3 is TGTGCCAGTAGTATCTCCGGGAGGATCTCCTACAATGAGCAGTTCTTC.

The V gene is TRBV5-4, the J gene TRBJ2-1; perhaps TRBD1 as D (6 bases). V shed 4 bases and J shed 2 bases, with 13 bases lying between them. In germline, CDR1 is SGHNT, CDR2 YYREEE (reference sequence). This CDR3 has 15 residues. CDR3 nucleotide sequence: TGTGCCAGCAGCCTCACAGGGAATCCCTACAATGAGCAGTTCTTC. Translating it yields CASSLTGNPYNEQFF.

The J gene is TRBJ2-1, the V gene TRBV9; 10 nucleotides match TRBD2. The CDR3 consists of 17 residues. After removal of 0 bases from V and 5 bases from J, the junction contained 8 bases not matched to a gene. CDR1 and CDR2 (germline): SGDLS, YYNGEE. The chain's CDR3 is CASSVDPRLAGHNEQFF. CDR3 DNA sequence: TGTGCCAGCAGCGTAGATCCTAGACTAGCGGGTCACAATGAGCAGTTCTTC.

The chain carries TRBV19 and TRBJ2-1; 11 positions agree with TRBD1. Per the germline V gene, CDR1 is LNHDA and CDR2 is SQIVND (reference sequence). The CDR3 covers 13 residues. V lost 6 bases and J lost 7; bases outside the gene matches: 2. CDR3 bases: TGTGCCAGTAGCGGACAGGGGGCGAATGAGCAGTTCTTC. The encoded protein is CASSGQGANEQFF.

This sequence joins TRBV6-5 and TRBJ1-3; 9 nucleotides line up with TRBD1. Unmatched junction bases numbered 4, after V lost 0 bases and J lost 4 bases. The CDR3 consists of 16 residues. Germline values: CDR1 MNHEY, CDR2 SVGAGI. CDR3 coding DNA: TGTGCCAGCAGTTACTCAGGACAGGGGAACGGAAACACCATATATTTT. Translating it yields CASSYSGQGNGNTIYF.

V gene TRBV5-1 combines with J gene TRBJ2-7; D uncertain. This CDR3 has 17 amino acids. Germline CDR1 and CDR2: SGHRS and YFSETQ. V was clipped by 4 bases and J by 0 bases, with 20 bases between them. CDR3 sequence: CASSPGPTGKSSYEQYF. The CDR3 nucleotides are TGCGCCAGCAGCCCGGGTCCAACCGGCAAGAGCTCCTACGAGCAGTACTTC.

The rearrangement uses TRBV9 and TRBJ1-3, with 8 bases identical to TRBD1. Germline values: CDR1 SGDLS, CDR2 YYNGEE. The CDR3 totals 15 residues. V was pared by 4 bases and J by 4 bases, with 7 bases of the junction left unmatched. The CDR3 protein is CASSPQGAYGNTIYF. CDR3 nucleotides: TGTGCCAGCAGCCCCCAGGGGGCGTACGGAAACACCATATATTTT. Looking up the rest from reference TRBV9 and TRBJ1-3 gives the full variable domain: DSGVTQTPKHLITATGQRVTLRCSPRSGDLSVYWYQQSLDQGLQFLIQYYNGEERAKGNILERFSAQQFPDLHSELNLSSLELGDSALYFCASSPQGAYGNTIYFGEGSWLTVV.

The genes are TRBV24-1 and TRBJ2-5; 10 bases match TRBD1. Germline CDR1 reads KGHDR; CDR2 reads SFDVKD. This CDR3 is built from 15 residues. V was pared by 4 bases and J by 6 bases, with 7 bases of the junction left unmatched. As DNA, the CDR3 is TGTGCCACCAGTGAGCCGGGACAGGGGTTCCAGACCCAGTACTTC. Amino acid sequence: CATSEPGQGFQTQYF.

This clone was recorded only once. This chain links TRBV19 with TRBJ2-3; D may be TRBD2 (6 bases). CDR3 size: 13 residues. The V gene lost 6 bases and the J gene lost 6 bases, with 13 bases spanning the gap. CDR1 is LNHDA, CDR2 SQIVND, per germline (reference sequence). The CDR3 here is CASRTGAGDTQYF. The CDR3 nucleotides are TGTGCCAGTAGGACGGGAGCTGGGGATACGCAGTATTTT. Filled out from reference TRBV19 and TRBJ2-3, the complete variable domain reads DGGITQSPKYLFRKEGQNVTLSCEQNLNHDAMYWYRQDPGQGLRLIYYSQIVNDFQKGDIAEGYSVSREKKESFPLTVTSAQKNPTAFYLCASRTGAGDTQYFGPGTRLTVL.

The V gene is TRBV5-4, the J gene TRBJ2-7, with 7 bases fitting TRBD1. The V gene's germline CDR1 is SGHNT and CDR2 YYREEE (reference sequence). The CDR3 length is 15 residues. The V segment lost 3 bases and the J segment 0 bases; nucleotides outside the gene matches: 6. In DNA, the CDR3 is TGTGCCAGCAGCTCGGGACAGCTTCCCTCCTACGAGCAGTACTTC. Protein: CASSSGQLPSYEQYF.

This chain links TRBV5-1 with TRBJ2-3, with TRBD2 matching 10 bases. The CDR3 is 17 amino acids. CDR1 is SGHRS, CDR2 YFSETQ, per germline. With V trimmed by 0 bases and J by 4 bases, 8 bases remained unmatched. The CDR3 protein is CASSLGALAGASDTQYF. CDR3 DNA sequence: TGCGCCAGCAGCTTGGGTGCGCTAGCGGGGGCCTCAGATACGCAGTATTTT.

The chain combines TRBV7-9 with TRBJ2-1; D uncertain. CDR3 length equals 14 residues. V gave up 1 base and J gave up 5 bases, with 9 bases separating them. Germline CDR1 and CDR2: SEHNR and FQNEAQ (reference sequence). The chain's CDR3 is CASSLEISDNEQFF. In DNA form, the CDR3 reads TGTGCCAGCAGCTTAGAAATCTCAGACAATGAGCAGTTCTTC. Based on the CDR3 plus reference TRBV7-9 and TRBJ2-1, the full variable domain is DTGVSQNPRHKITKRGQNVTFRCDPISEHNRLYWYRQTLGQGPEFLTYFQNEAQLEKSRLLSDRFSAERPKGSFSTLEIQRTEQGDSAMYLCASSLEISDNEQFFGPGTRLTVL.

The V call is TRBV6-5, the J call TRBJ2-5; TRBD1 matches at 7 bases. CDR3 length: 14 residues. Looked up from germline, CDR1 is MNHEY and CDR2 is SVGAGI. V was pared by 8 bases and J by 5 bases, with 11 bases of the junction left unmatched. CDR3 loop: CASHSTGVWETQYF. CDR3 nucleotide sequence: TGTGCCAGCCATTCCACAGGGGTCTGGGAGACCCAGTACTTC.

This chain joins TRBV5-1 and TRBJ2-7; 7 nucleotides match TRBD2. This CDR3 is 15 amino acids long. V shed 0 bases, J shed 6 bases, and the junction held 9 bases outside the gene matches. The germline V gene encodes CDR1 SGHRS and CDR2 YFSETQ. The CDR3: CASSLVGQGGSEQYF. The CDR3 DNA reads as TGCGCCAGCAGCTTGGTGGGGCAGGGCGGGAGCGAGCAGTACTTC.

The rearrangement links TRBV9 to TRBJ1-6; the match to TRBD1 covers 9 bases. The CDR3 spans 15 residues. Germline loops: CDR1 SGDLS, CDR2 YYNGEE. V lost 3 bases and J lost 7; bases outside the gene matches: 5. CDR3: CASSARGTGNSPLHF. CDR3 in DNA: TGTGCCAGCAGCGCGAGGGGGACAGGGAATTCACCCCTCCACTTT.

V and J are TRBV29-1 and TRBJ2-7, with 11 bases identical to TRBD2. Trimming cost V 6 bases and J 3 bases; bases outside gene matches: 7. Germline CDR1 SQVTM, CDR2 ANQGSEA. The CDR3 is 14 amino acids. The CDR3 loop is CSVSTGTSGYEQYF. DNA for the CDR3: TGCAGCGTCTCCACCGGGACTAGCGGCTACGAGCAGTACTTC.

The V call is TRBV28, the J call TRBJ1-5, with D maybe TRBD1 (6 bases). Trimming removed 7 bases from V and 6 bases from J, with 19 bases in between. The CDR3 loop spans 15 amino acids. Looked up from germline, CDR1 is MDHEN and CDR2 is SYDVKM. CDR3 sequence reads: CASIPTGGRIQPQHF. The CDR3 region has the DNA TGTGCCAGCATCCCAACGGGGGGCCGAATTCAGCCCCAGCATTTT.

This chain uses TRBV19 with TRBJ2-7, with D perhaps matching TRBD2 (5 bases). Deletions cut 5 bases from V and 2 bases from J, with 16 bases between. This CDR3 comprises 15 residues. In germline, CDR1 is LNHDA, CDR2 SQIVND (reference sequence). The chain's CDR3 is CASSLSRMTTYEQYF. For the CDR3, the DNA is TGTGCCAGTAGTCTCTCCCGAATGACTACCTACGAGCAGTACTTC.

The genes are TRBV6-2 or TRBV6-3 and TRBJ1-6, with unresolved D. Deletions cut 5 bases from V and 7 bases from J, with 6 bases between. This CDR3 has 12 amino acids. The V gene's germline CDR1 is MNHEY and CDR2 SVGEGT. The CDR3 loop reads CASSTENSPLHF. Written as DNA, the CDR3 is TGTGCCAGCAGTACCGAGAATTCACCCCTCCACTTT.

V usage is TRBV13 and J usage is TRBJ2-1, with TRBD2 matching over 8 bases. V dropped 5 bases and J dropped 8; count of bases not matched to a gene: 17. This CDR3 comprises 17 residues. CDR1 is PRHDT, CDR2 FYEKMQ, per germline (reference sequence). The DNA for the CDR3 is TGTGCCAGCAGCCCCAGATTTGCGGGAGGTATGGCGCATGAGCAGTTCTTC. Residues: CASSPRFAGGMAHEQFF.